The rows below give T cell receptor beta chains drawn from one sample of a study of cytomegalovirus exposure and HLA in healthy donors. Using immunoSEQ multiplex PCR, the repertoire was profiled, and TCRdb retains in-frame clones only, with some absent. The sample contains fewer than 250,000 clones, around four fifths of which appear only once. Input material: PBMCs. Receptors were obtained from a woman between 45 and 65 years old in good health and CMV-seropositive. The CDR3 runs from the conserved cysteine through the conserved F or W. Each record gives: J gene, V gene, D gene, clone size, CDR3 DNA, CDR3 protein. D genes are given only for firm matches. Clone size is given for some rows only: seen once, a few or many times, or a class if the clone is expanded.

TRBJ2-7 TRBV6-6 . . TGTGCCAGCAGTTACGGGGCAGGGGCCTACGAGCAGTACTTC CASSYGAGAYEQYF
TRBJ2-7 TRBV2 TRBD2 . TGTGCCAGCATAGCGGGGGTATCCTACGAGCAGTACTTC CASIAGVSYEQYF
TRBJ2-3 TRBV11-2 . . TGTGCCAGCAGCTTCGACAGCGGGCTGGCAGATACGCAGTATTTT CASSFDSGLADTQYF
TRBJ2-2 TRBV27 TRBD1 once TGTGCCAGCAGTTTCCTCGGGACAGGGGTGGTAGAGGAGCTGTTTTTT CASSFLGTGVVEELFF
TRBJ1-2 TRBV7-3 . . TGTGCCAGCAGCTTAAGCGGCTATGGCTACACCTTC CASSLSGYGYTF
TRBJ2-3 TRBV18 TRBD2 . TGTGCCAGCTCACCCCTAAACCTAGCGGGGGGATCAGATACGCAGTATTTT CASSPLNLAGGSDTQYF
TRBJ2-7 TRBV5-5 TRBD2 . TGTGCCAGCAGCCTCAGACTAGCGGACTACGAGCAGTACTTC CASSLRLADYEQYF
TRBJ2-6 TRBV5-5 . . TGTGCCAGCAGGCCTGACAGTGGTCGGGCCAACGTCCTGACTTTC CASRPDSGRANVLTF
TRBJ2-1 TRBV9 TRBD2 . TGTGCCAGCAGCGTAGTCGGTAGCGGGGGGGTCGTCAATGAGCAGTTCTTC CASSVVGSGGVVNEQFF
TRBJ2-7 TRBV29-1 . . TGCAGCGTTGGACGCGGCGGGGAGCCCTACGAGCAGTACTTC CSVGRGGEPYEQYF
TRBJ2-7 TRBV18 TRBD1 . TGTGCCAGCTCACCACGGACAGGGATGTACGAGCAGTACTTC CASSPRTGMYEQYF
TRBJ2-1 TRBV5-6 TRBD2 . TGTGCCAGCAGTGGGAGGGGCCGAAGGAACAACAATGAGCAGTTCTTC CASSGRGRRNNNEQFF
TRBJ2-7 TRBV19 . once TGTGCCAGTAGTATGATCCAGTCCGAGCAGTACTTC CASSMIQSEQYF
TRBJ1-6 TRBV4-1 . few TGCGCCAGCAGCCAACCCGGATCAGGGTCAAAATCACCCCTCCACTTT CASSQPGSGSKSPLHF
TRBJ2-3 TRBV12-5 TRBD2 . TGTGCTAGTGGTTTGCCGCGGGGAGGGCGGGTAGATACGCAGTATTTT CASGLPRGGRVDTQYF
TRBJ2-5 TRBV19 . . TGTGCCAGTATGTCTAACCCCGACAGCATAGAGACCCAGTACTTC CASMSNPDSIETQYF
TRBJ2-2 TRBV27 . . TGTGCCAGCTCCCCAGACAGGAACACCGGGGAGCTGTTTTTT CASSPDRNTGELFF
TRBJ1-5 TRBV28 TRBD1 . TGTGCCAGCAGTTCCGGGACAGGGTGGTCTAGCAATCAGCCCCAGCATTTT CASSSGTGWSSNQPQHF
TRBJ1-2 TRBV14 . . TGTGCCAGCAGCCAACACGCCACGGGAGGCTACACCTTC CASSQHATGGYTF
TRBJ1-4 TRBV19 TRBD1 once TGTGCCAGTAGCAATCGTGCGATAATCGGACAGGGCTTTGCAACTAATGAAAAACTGTTTTTT CASSNRAIIGQGFATNEKLFF
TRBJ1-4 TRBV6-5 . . TGTGCCAGCAGTTCCAGAGGCCGAAATGAAAAACTGTTTTTT CASSSRGRNEKLFF
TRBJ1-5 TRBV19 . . TGTGCCGGCGGGGGCGAAGTATATCAGCCCCAGCATTTT CAGGGEVYQPQHF
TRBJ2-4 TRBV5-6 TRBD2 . TGTGCCAGCAGCTTGGTCGGGGGGGAAAACATTCAGTACTTC CASSLVGGENIQYF
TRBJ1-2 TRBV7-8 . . TGTGCCAGCAGCTCGAACACCGACTATGGCTACACCTTC CASSSNTDYGYTF
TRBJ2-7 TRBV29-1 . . TGCAGCGTTGGGCTGAGGGCTACGTACGAGCAGTACTTC CSVGLRATYEQYF
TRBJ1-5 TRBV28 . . TGTGCCAGCAGTCAGGACAGTTTTGATCAGCCCCAGCATTTT CASSQDSFDQPQHF
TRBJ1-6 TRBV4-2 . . TGTGCCAGCAGCCAATTGCACTCGCCGGGACACCCAGATTCACCCCTCCACTTT CASSQLHSPGHPDSPLHF
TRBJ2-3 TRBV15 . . TGTGCCACCGCGGGGGCCTTCACAGATACGCAGTATTTT CATAGAFTDTQYF
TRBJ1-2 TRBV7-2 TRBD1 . TGTGCCAGCAGCTTAGAGTGGGACAGGGGCTATGGCTACACCTTC CASSLEWDRGYGYTF
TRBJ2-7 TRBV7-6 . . TGTGCCAGCAGCTTAGATGGGGGGTGGAACTACGAGCAGTACTTC CASSLDGGWNYEQYF
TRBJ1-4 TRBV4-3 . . TGCGCCAGCAGCACAAGTTTGGTTATGGGGCCTCCTAATGAAAAACTGTTTTTT CASSTSLVMGPPNEKLFF
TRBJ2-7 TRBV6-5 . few TGTGCCAGCAGTTCGGGGAACGAGCAGTACTTC CASSSGNEQYF
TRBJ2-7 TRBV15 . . TGTGCCACCAGCAGACCCCAGGCCGGGGACGAGCAGTACTTC CATSRPQAGDEQYF
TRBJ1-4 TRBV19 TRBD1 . TGTGCCAGTAGTATCCGGGACAGGGGTAATGAAAAACTGTTTTTT CASSIRDRGNEKLFF
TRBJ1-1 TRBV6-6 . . TGTGCCAGCAGTTATTTTTGGGGGGTTGAAGCTTTCTTT CASSYFWGVEAFF
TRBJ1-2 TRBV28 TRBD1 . TGTGCCAGCAGTTTAGAGGGACAGGGTGTCTTTGGCTACACCTTC CASSLEGQGVFGYTF
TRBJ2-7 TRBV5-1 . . TGCGCCAGCACCATGGGCACGGCCTACGAGCAGTACTTC CASTMGTAYEQYF
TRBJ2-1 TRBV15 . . TGTGCCACCAGCAGAGAAGGAGGGGGCATCAGTAATGAGCAGTTCTTC CATSREGGGISNEQFF
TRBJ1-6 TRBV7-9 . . TGTGCCAGCAGCTTAGTTGTATCGGGTTCACCCCTCCACTTT CASSLVVSGSPLHF
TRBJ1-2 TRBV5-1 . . TGCGCCAGCAGCACCGCGACAGGAACCAACTATGGCTACACCTTC CASSTATGTNYGYTF
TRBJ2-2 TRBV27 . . TGTGCCAGCAGTTTGGGGAGCGGATCAGTCGGGGAGCTGTTTTTT CASSLGSGSVGELFF
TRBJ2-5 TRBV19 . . TGTGCCAGTAGCCCTACAGGGCGGGAGACCCAGTACTTC CASSPTGRETQYF
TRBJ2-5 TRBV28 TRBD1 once TGTGCCAGCAGCCTTCCCACTCCGGGACAGGCGACAGAGACCCAGTACTTC CASSLPTPGQATETQYF
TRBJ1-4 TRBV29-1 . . TGCAGCGTTGAAGACACGACAGGCCCGGGGCTAATGTTTTTT CSVEDTTGPGLMFF
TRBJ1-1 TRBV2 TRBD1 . TGTGTCAGCAGTGACAGGGGGCCTGAAGCTTTCTTT CVSSDRGPEAFF
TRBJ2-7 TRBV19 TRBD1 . TGTGCCAGTAGTATAGGGACAGGTTTCTCCTACGAGCAGTACTTC CASSIGTGFSYEQYF
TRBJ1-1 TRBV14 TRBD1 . TGTGCCAGCAGCCATAGACAGGGGTGGAACACTGAAGCTTTCTTT CASSHRQGWNTEAFF
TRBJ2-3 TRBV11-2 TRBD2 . TGTGCCAGCAGCCAAACTAGCGCGGGCACAGATACGCAGTATTTT CASSQTSAGTDTQYF
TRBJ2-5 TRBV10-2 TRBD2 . TGCGCCAGCAGTGAGTCGGAGCGGGGGGTGGTGGAGACCCAGTACTTC CASSESERGVVETQYF
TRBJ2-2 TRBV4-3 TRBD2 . TGCGCCAGCAGCCCTAGCGGGGGGTGGGCCGGGGAGCTGTTTTTT CASSPSGGWAGELFF
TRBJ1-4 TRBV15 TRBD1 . TGTGCCACCAGCAGGGCCATACAGGGGGGGAATGAAAAACTGTTTTTT CATSRAIQGGNEKLFF
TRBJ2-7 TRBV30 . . TGTGCCTGGAGTCCAACCTTGAGCTCCTACGAGCAGTACTTC CAWSPTLSSYEQYF
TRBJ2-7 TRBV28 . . TGTGCCAGCAGTTCGAGGACAGCTTCCTCCTACGAGCAGTACTTC CASSSRTASSYEQYF
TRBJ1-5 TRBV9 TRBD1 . TGTGCCAGCAGCGTAGGGGGACAGAGAAATCAGCCCCAGCATTTT CASSVGGQRNQPQHF
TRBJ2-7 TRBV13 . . TGTGCCAGCAGCTCGCGTACGACCTACGAGCAGTACTTC CASSSRTTYEQYF
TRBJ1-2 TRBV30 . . TGTGCCTGGAGTTCCCAGGCCTTTAACTATGGCTACACCTTC CAWSSQAFNYGYTF
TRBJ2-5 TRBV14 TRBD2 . TGTGCCAGCAGCCAGACTAGCGGGGAAAAAGAGACCCAGTACTTC CASSQTSGEKETQYF
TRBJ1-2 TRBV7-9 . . TGTGCCAGCAGCCCCCCCGGGGGTGGCTACACCTTC CASSPPGGGYTF